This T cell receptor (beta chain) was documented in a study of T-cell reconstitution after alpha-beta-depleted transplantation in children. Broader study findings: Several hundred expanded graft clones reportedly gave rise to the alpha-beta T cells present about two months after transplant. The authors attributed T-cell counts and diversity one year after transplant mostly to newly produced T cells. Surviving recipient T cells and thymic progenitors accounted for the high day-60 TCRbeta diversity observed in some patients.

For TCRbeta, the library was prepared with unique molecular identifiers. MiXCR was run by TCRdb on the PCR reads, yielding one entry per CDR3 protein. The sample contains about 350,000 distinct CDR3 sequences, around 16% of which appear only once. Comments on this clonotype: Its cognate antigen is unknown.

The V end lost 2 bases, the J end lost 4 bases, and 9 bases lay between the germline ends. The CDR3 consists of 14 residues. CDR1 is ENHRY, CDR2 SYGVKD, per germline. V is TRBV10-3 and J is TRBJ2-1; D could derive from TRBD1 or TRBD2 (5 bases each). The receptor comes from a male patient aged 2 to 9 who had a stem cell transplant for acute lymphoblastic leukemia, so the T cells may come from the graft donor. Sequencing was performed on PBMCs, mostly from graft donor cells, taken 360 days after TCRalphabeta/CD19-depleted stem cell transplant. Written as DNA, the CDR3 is TGTGCCATCAGTGAGCGGGACCTTTACAATGAGCAGTTCTTC. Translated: CAISERDLYNEQFF.